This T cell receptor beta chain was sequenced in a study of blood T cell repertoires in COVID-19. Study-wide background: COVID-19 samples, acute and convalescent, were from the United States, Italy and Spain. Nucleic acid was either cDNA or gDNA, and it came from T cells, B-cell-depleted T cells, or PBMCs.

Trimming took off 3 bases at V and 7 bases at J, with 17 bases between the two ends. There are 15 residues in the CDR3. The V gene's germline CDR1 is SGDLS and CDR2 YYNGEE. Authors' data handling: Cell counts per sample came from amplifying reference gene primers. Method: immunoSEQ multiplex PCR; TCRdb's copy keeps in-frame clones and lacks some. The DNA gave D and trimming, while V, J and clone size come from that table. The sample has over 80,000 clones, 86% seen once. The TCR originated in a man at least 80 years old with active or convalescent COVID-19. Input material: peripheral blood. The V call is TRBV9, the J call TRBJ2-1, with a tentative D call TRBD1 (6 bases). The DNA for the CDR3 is TGTGCCAGCAGCGGCTTCGACAGGTCGGGTAATGAGCAGTTCTTC. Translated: CASSGFDRSGNEQFF.